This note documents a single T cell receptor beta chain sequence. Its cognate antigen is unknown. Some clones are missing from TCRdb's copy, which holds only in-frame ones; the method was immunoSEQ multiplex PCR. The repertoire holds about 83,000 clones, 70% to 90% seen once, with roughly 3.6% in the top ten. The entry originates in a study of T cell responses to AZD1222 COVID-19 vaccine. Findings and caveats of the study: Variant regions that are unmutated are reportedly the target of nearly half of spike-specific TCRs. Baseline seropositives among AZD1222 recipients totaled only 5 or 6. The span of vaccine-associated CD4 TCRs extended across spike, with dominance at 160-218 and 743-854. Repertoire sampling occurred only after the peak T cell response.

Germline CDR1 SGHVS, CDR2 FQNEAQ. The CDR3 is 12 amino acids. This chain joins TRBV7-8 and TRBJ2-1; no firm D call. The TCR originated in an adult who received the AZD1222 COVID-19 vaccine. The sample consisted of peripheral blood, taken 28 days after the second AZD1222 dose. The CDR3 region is CVGTGSYNEQFF. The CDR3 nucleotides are TGTGTCGGAACCGGCTCCTACAATGAGCAGTTCTTC.